The 21 T cell receptor beta chains reported below all come from one sample, sequenced in a study of cytotoxic CD8 clonotypes in ibrutinib-treated CLL. The data were produced by immunoSEQ multiplex PCR, yet TCRdb's version contains in-frame clones alone and is incomplete. The sample holds some 200,000 clones, roughly 65% seen once. Sample: PBMCs, taken after 12 months of ibrutinib treatment. The source of these receptors is a human donor with chronic lymphocytic leukemia.

In its sample, this clone was seen a few times. This chain connects TRBV4-2 to TRBJ2-7, with 7 bases lining up with TRBD2. CDR3 size: 13 residues. With V trimmed by 4 bases and J by 7 bases, 7 bases remained unmatched. Germline V CDR1 and CDR2: LGHNA, YNFKEQ. This CDR3 reads CASSRLGGVEQYF. The CDR3 bases are TGTGCCAGCAGCCGCCTGGGGGGGGTGGAGCAGTACTTC.

The CDR3 DNA sequence: TGTGCCAGCAGCTTAGTCTGGCAGGGTAATTCACCCCTCCACTTT. This codes for CASSLVWQGNSPLHF. This rearrangement joins TRBV7-9 to TRBJ1-6; a weak D match, TRBD1 (5 bases). The CDR3 is 15 residues long. In germline, CDR1 is SEHNR, CDR2 FQNEAQ (reference sequence). Deletions cut 1 base from V and 6 bases from J, with 10 bases between.

The gene calls are TRBV5-1 and TRBJ1-2, with D unclear. This CDR3 region has 14 residues. The V and J ends lost 4 bases and 2 bases respectively, with 12 bases between them. Germline loops: CDR1 SGHRS, CDR2 YFSETQ. The CDR3 sequence: CASSTSTMNYGYTF. For the CDR3, the DNA is TGCGCCAGCAGCACCTCGACAATGAACTATGGCTACACCTTC.

A few counts support this clone. This chain joins TRBV6-6 and TRBJ1-2, with D tentatively TRBD1 (5 bases). The CDR3 runs 15 residues. The V end lost 0 bases, the J end lost 4 bases, and 12 bases lay between the germline ends. CDR1 and CDR2 (germline): MNHNY, SVGAGI (reference sequence). In DNA, the CDR3 is TGTGCCAGCAGTTACTCACGGACAAGTACCTATGGCTACACCTTC. The encoded protein is CASSYSRTSTYGYTF.

This clone appeared once. The CDR3 sequence: CSVAADRRYGYTF. CDR3 bases: TGCAGCGTAGCAGCCGACAGGCGGTATGGCTACACCTTC. V is TRBV29-1 and J is TRBJ1-2, with a weak D call TRBD1 (6 bases). The CDR3 contains 13 residues. The germline V and J ends were trimmed by 6 bases and 5 bases, with 16 bases remaining between them. Germline CDR1 is SQVTM and CDR2 is ANQGSEA.

The chain couples TRBV6-1 to TRBJ1-2; no clear D gene. This CDR3 comprises 11 residues. The germline V gene encodes CDR1 MNHNS and CDR2 SASEGT. Between the trimmed V and J ends, which lost 6 bases and 7 bases, there was a span of 9 bases. The CDR3 DNA reads TGTGCCAGCAGCCCGAGTGGTGGCTACACCTTC. Translating it yields CASSPSGGYTF.

This clone was counted a few times. V usage is TRBV18 and J usage is TRBJ1-1, with TRBD1 matching over 9 bases. The CDR3 length is 14 residues. Germline CDR1 reads KGHSH; CDR2 reads LQKENI. V lost 2 bases, J lost 4 bases, and 2 bases stayed unmatched. The CDR3 DNA reads as TGTGCCAGCTCACCAGGACAGGGGTCCACTGAAGCTTTCTTT. It encodes CASSPGQGSTEAFF.

The V gene is TRBV2, the J gene TRBJ1-6; D not certain. Trimming took off 7 bases at V and 0 bases at J, with 19 bases between the two ends. Germline V gene sequence: CDR1 SNHLY, CDR2 FYNNEI. The CDR3 runs to 18 residues. The CDR3 loop reads CASISQGPTSSYNSPLHF. For the CDR3, the DNA is TGTGCCAGCATCTCCCAAGGCCCTACGAGCTCCTATAATTCACCCCTCCACTTT.

V gene TRBV5-4 combines with J gene TRBJ1-1, with D tentatively TRBD1 (5 bases). V was trimmed by 0 bases and J by 1 base, leaving 10 bases between them. Germline V gives CDR1 SGHNT, CDR2 YYREEE (reference sequence). The CDR3 is made up of 15 amino acids. The CDR3: CASSLAPRANTEAFF. The CDR3 DNA reads as TGTGCCAGCAGCTTGGCCCCCAGGGCGAACACTGAAGCTTTCTTT.

The V call is TRBV5-4, the J call TRBJ1-6; 7 nucleotides match TRBD1. Per germline, CDR1 SGHNT and CDR2 YYREEE (reference sequence). Germline trimming cut 0 bases from V and 9 bases from J; bases unmatched to any gene: 3. This CDR3 has 14 residues. In nucleotides, the CDR3 is TGTGCCAGCAGCTTGGCAGGGGGGAGTTCACCCCTCCACTTT. It encodes CASSLAGGSSPLHF. Combining the CDR3 with reference TRBV5-4 and TRBJ1-6 gives the whole variable domain ETGVTQSPTHLIKTRGQQVTLRCSSQSGHNTVSWYQQALGQGPQFIFQYYREEENGRGNFPPRFSGLQFPNYSSELNVNALELDDSALYLCASSLAGGSSPLHFGNGTRLTVT.

J is TRBJ2-3 and V is TRBV20-1; no firm D call. Germline V lookup: CDR1 DFQATT, CDR2 SNEGSKA (reference sequence). The V gene lost 6 bases and the J gene lost 4 bases, with 8 bases spanning the gap. The length of the CDR3 is 11 residues. CDR3 in amino acids: CSALSPDTQYF. The CDR3 region has the DNA TGCAGTGCCTTATCCCCAGATACGCAGTATTTT.

The chain couples TRBV27 to TRBJ1-2, with a possible D match to TRBD1 (5 bases). Germline loops: CDR1 MNHEY, CDR2 SMNVEV (reference sequence). The CDR3 length is 16 residues. V shed 1 base and J shed 2 bases, with 14 bases lying between them. This chain's CDR3 is CASSLFPGIANYGYTF. CDR3 nucleotide sequence: TGTGCCAGCAGTTTATTCCCAGGGATAGCGAACTATGGCTACACCTTC.

The chain links TRBV5-1 to TRBJ2-5; TRBD1 aligns across 8 bases. The CDR3 has 14 amino acids. Germline values: CDR1 SGHRS, CDR2 YFSETQ. The V gene end was trimmed by 1 base and the J gene end by 4 bases; junction bases not matched to a gene: 3. The CDR3 loop reads CASSLQDRAETQYF. CDR3 nucleotides: TGCGCCAGCAGCTTGCAGGACAGGGCAGAGACCCAGTACTTC.

The chain links TRBV29-1 to TRBJ1-1; D is unclear. CDR1 SQVTM and CDR2 ANQGSEA come from the germline V gene. V lost 6 bases, J lost 1 base, and 15 bases lay in between. This CDR3 is built from 14 residues. CDR3: CSVASGSWNTEAFF. The CDR3 bases are TGCAGCGTCGCGTCCGGATCCTGGAACACTGAAGCTTTCTTT.

This chain connects TRBV20-1 to TRBJ1-1; D ambiguous. The CDR3 runs to 11 residues. From germline, CDR1 is DFQATT and CDR2 SNEGSKA (reference sequence). This chain's CDR3 is CSGPLDTEAFF. DNA of the CDR3: TGCAGCGGGCCCCTCGACACTGAAGCTTTCTTT.

This clone was recorded many times. The J gene is TRBJ2-7, the V gene TRBV6-1, with 9 bases matching TRBD1. The CDR3 consists of 17 residues. The germline CDR1 and CDR2 sequences are MNHNS and SASEGT. The V and J ends lost 2 bases and 2 bases, in that order; junction bases with no gene match: 10. CDR3 in amino acids: CASSELARDRAPYEQYF. CDR3 bases: TGTGCCAGCAGTGAATTGGCCCGGGACAGGGCGCCCTACGAGCAGTACTTC.

A few counts support this clone. The rearrangement joins TRBV30 to TRBJ1-2; no definite D call. V lost 3 bases, J lost 7 bases, and 9 bases lay in between. Per the germline V gene, CDR1 is GTSNPN and CDR2 is SVGIG (reference sequence). The CDR3 runs 11 residues. CDR3 sequence (DNA): TGTGCCTGGAGGGGGTATCGTGGCTACACCTTC. It codes for CAWRGYRGYTF.

This clone was picked up one time. The gene calls are TRBV15 and TRBJ1-4, with D maybe TRBD1 (5 bases). Trimming took off 2 bases at V and 6 bases at J, with 7 bases between the two ends. The CDR3 runs 13 residues. Germline values: CDR1 LNHNV, CDR2 YYDKDF (reference sequence). CDR3 nucleotide sequence: TGTGCCACCAGCAGAAGGGACGATGAAAAACTGTTTTTT. Amino acids: CATSRRDDEKLFF.

This chain connects TRBV5-1 to TRBJ1-4; D uncertain. Germline V lookup: CDR1 SGHRS, CDR2 YFSETQ. Trimming pared 0 bases from V and 8 bases from J, leaving 8 bases between. CDR3 length: 13 amino acids. The CDR3 coding sequence is TGCGCCAGCAGCTTGGAATACCGGGAAAAACTGTTTTTT. Its translation is CASSLEYREKLFF.

As regards this clone: Sequence at one end of the junction differs from germline and may be a read error. The chain combines TRBV29-1 with TRBJ1-1, with no clear D. The CDR3 totals 9 residues. Germline V gives CDR1 SQVTM, CDR2 ANQGSEA. CDR3 in amino acids: CSVEEGREF. The DNA for the CDR3 is TGCAGCGTTGAAGAAGGACGGGAGTTT.

The count of this clone is one. This chain joins TRBV5-1 and TRBJ2-7; D is possibly TRBD2 (5 bases). Trimming removed 0 bases at V and 1 base at J, with 8 bases between. Per germline, CDR1 SGHRS and CDR2 YFSETQ. The CDR3 extends over 14 amino acids. The DNA of the CDR3 is TGCGCCAGCAGCTTGGGAAGAGGGTCCTACGAGCAGTACTTC. Its translation is CASSLGRGSYEQYF. Supplemented by reference TRBV5-1 and TRBJ2-7, the full variable domain reads KAGVTQTPRYLIKTRGQQVTLSCSPISGHRSVSWYQQTPGQGLQFLFEYFSETQRNKGNFPGRFSGRQFSNSRSEMNVSTLELGDSALYLCASSLGRGSYEQYFGPGTRLTVT.